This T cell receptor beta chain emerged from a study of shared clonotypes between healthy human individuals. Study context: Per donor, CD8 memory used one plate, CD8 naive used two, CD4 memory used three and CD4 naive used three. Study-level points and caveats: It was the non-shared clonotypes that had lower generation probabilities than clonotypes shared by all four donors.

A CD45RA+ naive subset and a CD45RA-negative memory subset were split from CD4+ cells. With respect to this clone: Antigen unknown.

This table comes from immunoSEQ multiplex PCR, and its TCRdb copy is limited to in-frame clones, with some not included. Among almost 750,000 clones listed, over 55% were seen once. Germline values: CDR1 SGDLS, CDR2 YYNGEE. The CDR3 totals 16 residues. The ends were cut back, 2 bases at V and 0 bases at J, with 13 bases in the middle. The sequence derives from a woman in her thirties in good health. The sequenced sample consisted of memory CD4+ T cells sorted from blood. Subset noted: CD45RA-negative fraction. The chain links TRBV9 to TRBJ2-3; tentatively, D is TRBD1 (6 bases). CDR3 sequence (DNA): TGTGCCAGCAGCGTGACAGGCCCATCTAGCACAGATACGCAGTATTTT. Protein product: CASSVTGPSSTDTQYF.